The clone carrying this T cell receptor (beta chain) came up a few times. The target antigen is unknown. A 5'RACE template-switching step, the method used to make TCR cDNA, added a universal primer site and UMIs. TCRdb re-called the 5' RACE reads with MiXCR, one entry per CDR3 protein. The sample shows almost 600,000 distinct CDR3 sequences, about 14% of them seen only once. The sample is drawn from a study of T cells after yellow fever vaccination. Findings and limits, study-wide: Contamination by abundant bulk-population clonotypes could be present in FACS-sorted repertoires. Post-booster reappearance was seen for most primary-vaccination clones (around 97% CD4, 75% to 90% CD8).

Germline V CDR1 and CDR2: SGHRS, YFSETQ. Trimming left V 4 bases short and J 6 bases short, with 12 bases between. CDR3 length: 13 residues. This receptor was identified in a man aged 25-45 years who received the YFV17D yellow fever vaccine. The source was PBMCs, collected on the day of the yellow fever booster vaccination. J is TRBJ2-3 and V is TRBV5-1; tentatively, D is TRBD2 (6 bases). The CDR3 nucleotides are TGCGCCAGCAGCCGTCCGGGGAGGGATACGCAGTATTTT. Translation gives CASSRPGRDTQYF.